The 32 T cell receptor beta chains below all came from one sample that was sequenced in a study of cytomegalovirus exposure and HLA in healthy donors. This PCR relied on a set of 60 Vbeta primers and 13 Jbeta primers. Clones were read by immunoSEQ multiplex PCR, and TCRdb kept only the in-frame ones, dropping some. Of fewer than 200,000 clones listed, roughly 80% were seen once; the top ten hold about 2.5%. Sequencing was carried out using PBMCs. These TCRs come from a male donor in good health and CMV-seronegative.

The V call is TRBV27, the J call TRBJ2-5, with 7 bases matching TRBD2. The CDR3 totals 16 residues. CDR1 and CDR2 (germline): MNHEY, SMNVEV (reference sequence). Losses at the gene ends were 4 bases for V and 2 bases for J; bases not matched to a gene: 10. The CDR3 loop is CASSWTSSPPQETQYF. The CDR3 nucleotides read TGTGCCAGCAGTTGGACTAGTAGCCCGCCGCAAGAGACCCAGTACTTC.

Details on this clone: The junction departs from germline at one end; a sequencing error may be responsible. J is TRBJ2-5 and V is TRBV7-7, with 8 bases that match TRBD1. Germline loops: CDR1 SSHAT, CDR2 FNYEAQ (reference sequence). CDR3 length equals 15 residues. Written as DNA, the CDR3 is TGTGCTAGCAGCTATAACAGGGGGGTTGCGGAGACCCAGTACTTC. It encodes CASSYNRGVAETQYF.

The chain has TRBV4-1 and TRBJ1-2, with a tentative D call TRBD1 (5 bases). Germline V gene data show CDR1 as MGHRA and CDR2 as YSYEKL. Trimming stripped 2 bases from V and 0 bases from J, with 10 bases between. The CDR3 contains 15 residues. Here the CDR3 reads CASSQQDSSNYGYTF. The CDR3 region has the DNA TGCGCCAGCAGCCAACAAGACAGCTCTAACTATGGCTACACCTTC.

This chain uses TRBV10-3 with TRBJ2-2; D ambiguous. Germline V gene data show CDR1 as ENHRY and CDR2 as SYGVKD. Trimming pared 7 bases from V and 3 bases from J, leaving 12 bases between. CDR3 size: 14 residues. The CDR3 spells CAITRDTYTGELFF. CDR3 nucleotides: TGTGCCATCACCCGAGACACGTACACCGGGGAGCTGTTTTTT.

This chain uses TRBV11-2 with TRBJ1-2, with unresolved D. Germline V CDR1 and CDR2: SGHAT, FQNNGV. The V end was cut by 2 bases, the J end by 5 bases, with 12 bases between. The CDR3 loop spans 14 amino acids. CDR3 residues: CASSLSLPGYGYTF. The CDR3 coding sequence is TGTGCCAGCAGCTTATCCCTCCCCGGGTATGGCTACACCTTC.

V gene TRBV5-1 combines with J gene TRBJ1-2, with a possible D match to TRBD1 (5 bases). Deletions cut 1 base from V and 14 bases from J, with 15 bases between. Germline V CDR1 and CDR2: SGHRS, YFSETQ. The CDR3 has 12 residues. CDR3 protein: CASSLPNGAWTF. The CDR3 DNA follows: TGCGCCAGCAGCTTGCCGAATGGGGCGTGGACCTTC.

CDR3 region: CASSDRGQGAKNIQYF. DNA for the CDR3: TGTGCCAGCAGTGATAGGGGACAGGGAGCCAAAAACATTCAGTACTTC. This rearrangement joins TRBV6-1 to TRBJ2-4; 9 bases are shared with TRBD1. The CDR3 totals 16 residues. The V gene's germline CDR1 is MNHNS and CDR2 SASEGT. With 3 bases clipped from V and 0 bases from J, the junction kept 3 bases outside the gene matches.

This chain joins TRBV19 and TRBJ1-6; D is unresolved. CDR3 length equals 13 residues. Trimming removed 6 bases at V and 8 bases at J, with 11 bases between. Per the germline V gene, CDR1 is LNHDA and CDR2 is SQIVND (reference sequence). CDR3 DNA sequence: TGTGCCAGTAGGATATCCGGGGATTCACCCCTCCACTTT. Translated, it gives CASRISGDSPLHF.

V is TRBV11-2 and J is TRBJ2-1; TRBD2 matches 8 bases. Germline V gene lookup returns CDR1 SGHAT and CDR2 FQNNGV. The junction had 6 bases not matched to a gene; V was cut back by 0 bases and J by 5 bases. CDR3 length equals 16 residues. CDR3 sequence reads: CASSLEQRGRDNEQFF. In nucleotides, the CDR3 is TGTGCCAGCAGCTTAGAGCAGCGGGGGAGGGACAATGAGCAGTTCTTC.

The chain employs TRBV12-5 and TRBJ2-5, with 10 nucleotides matching TRBD2. Germline CDR1 and CDR2: LGHNT and FRNRAP. The CDR3 length is 16 residues. V shed 3 bases, J shed 4 bases, and the junction held 8 bases outside the gene matches. DNA of the CDR3: TGTGCTAGTGGTTTTGGGAGCGGGGGGGCAGGAGAGACCCAGTACTTC. The encoded protein is CASGFGSGGAGETQYF. The whole variable domain, remainder taken from reference TRBV12-5 and TRBJ2-5, is DARVTQTPRHKVTEMGQEVTMRCQPILGHNTVFWYRQTMMQGLELLAYFRNRAPLDDSGMPKDRFSAEMPDATLATLKIQPSEPRDSAVYFCASGFGSGGAGETQYFGPGTRLLVL.

CDR3: CASSAGVWSTEAFF. DNA of the CDR3: TGTGCCAGTAGTGCAGGGGTATGGAGCACTGAAGCTTTCTTT. The gene calls are TRBV19 and TRBJ1-1; possibly TRBD1 for D (6 bases). The CDR3 runs to 14 residues. Per the germline V gene, CDR1 is LNHDA and CDR2 is SQIVND (reference sequence). With 5 bases removed from V and 4 bases from J, the gap between germline ends came to 14 bases.

The chain carries TRBV6-1 and TRBJ1-5; D perhaps matches TRBD1 (6 bases). CDR1 MNHNS and CDR2 SASEGT come from the germline V gene. Trimming removed 11 bases at V and 4 bases at J, with 18 bases between. This CDR3 spans 14 amino acids. The CDR3 region has the DNA TGTGCCGGGGGGGGGCGGACCCTGAATCAGCCCCAGCATTTT. This codes for CAGGGRTLNQPQHF.

The chain combines TRBV5-1 with TRBJ2-5; TRBD1 is a possible D gene (5 bases). The V end lost 0 bases, the J end lost 5 bases, and 14 bases lay between the germline ends. The germline gives CDR1 SGHRS, CDR2 YFSETQ. The CDR3 has 15 amino acids. This chain's CDR3 is CASSLEGRWGETQYF. In DNA form, the CDR3 reads TGCGCCAGCAGCTTGGAAGGCAGATGGGGCGAGACCCAGTACTTC.

The chain carries TRBV5-4 and TRBJ1-3; 7 positions agree with TRBD1. V shed 4 bases and J 0 bases; nucleotides not matched to a gene: 4. Germline loops: CDR1 SGHNT, CDR2 YYREEE (reference sequence). This CDR3 has 15 residues. CDR3 residues: CASSGDRSSGNTIYF. For the CDR3, the DNA is TGTGCCAGCAGCGGGGACAGAAGCTCTGGAAACACCATATATTTT.

This clone came up once. The junction does not match germline at one end; this may be a read error. The chain employs TRBV5-5 and TRBJ1-3; D is perhaps TRBD1 (6 bases). Germline loops: CDR1 SGHKS, CDR2 YYEKEE (reference sequence). The CDR3 totals 15 residues. The CDR3 nucleotides read TGTGCCAGCAGCCTTGGCGGGGGGCCTGGTAACACCATATATTTT. Amino acid sequence: CASSLGGGPGNTIYF.

This sequence joins TRBV19 and TRBJ1-1, with 9 bases fitting TRBD1. The V gene end was trimmed by 3 bases and the J gene end by 4 bases; junction bases not matched to a gene: 3. The germline V gene encodes CDR1 LNHDA and CDR2 SQIVND (reference sequence). The CDR3 extends over 14 amino acids. The CDR3 spells CASSIGQGITEAFF. In nucleotides, the CDR3 is TGTGCCAGTAGTATTGGACAGGGGATCACTGAAGCTTTCTTT.

The rearrangement joins TRBV7-9 to TRBJ1-2; D may be TRBD1 (5 bases). Germline assignment: CDR1 SEHNR and CDR2 FQNEAQ (reference sequence). CDR3 length: 15 residues. V gave up 2 bases and J gave up 0 bases, with 10 bases separating them. The CDR3 nucleotides are TGTGCCAGCAGCTTACTGACAGCAGCTAACTATGGCTACACCTTC. Residues: CASSLLTAANYGYTF.

The chain links TRBV11-2 to TRBJ2-1, with 8 bases lining up with TRBD2. J gave up 0 bases and V 2 bases, and 12 bases lay outside the gene matches. The CDR3 totals 19 residues. In germline, CDR1 is SGHAT, CDR2 FQNNGV. CDR3 coding DNA: TGTGCCAGCAGCTTACCTAGCGGGCAAACCCTGAGCTCCTACAATGAGCAGTTCTTC. This encodes CASSLPSGQTLSSYNEQFF.

The chain joins TRBV10-2 to TRBJ2-7, with 7 nucleotides matching TRBD2. The germline V gene encodes CDR1 WSHSY and CDR2 SAAADI. The CDR3 contains 15 residues. The V segment lost 6 bases and the J segment 5 bases; nucleotides outside the gene matches: 13. CDR3 sequence (DNA): TGCGCCAGCAGAGGCGGGACTATCGGTTCGAACGAGCAGTACTTC. Its translation: CASRGGTIGSNEQYF.

Comment on this clone: Other DNA variants within this sample encode the same CDR3. The chain recombines TRBV2 with TRBJ1-2; D is uncertain. CDR1 and CDR2 from the germline V gene are SNHLY and FYNNEI. The germline V and J ends were trimmed by 7 bases and 8 bases, with 23 bases remaining between them. The CDR3 sequence is 15 residues long. The CDR3 region is CASTRGDAVRYGYTF. DNA for the CDR3: TGTGCCAGCACCCGGGGAGACGCGGTACGCTACGGCTACACCTTC.

This clone came up a few times. This chain connects TRBV7-9 to TRBJ2-2; possibly TRBD2 for D (7 bases). This CDR3 has 14 residues. Trimming cost V 8 bases and J 6 bases, with 16 bases left between them. From germline, CDR1 is SEHNR and CDR2 FQNEAQ (reference sequence). The CDR3 DNA reads as TGTGCCAGCTCCCCCGGGGGGCTCGCCGGGGAGCTGTTTTTT. Protein: CASSPGGLAGELFF.

The chain couples TRBV5-8 to TRBJ1-5, with no clear D. The germline CDR1 and CDR2 sequences are SGHTS and YDEGEE. Trimming left V 0 bases short and J 0 bases short, with 16 bases between. The CDR3 covers 18 residues. Written as DNA, the CDR3 is TGTGCCAGCAGCTTGGCCGTCGCAGCGAGTTATAGCAATCAGCCCCAGCATTTT. Protein product: CASSLAVAASYSNQPQHF.

This chain links TRBV18 with TRBJ1-3; D unresolved. V was shortened by 4 bases and J by 3 bases, with 13 bases between the two germline ends. From germline, CDR1 is KGHSH and CDR2 LQKENI. The CDR3 covers 15 residues. CDR3 bases: TGTGCCAGCTCACGCTCCCCCCGGGGTGGAAACACCATATATTTT. Encoded protein: CASSRSPRGGNTIYF.

The chain has TRBV18 and TRBJ1-1; TRBD1 is a possible D gene (6 bases). The CDR3 spans 17 residues. Per germline, CDR1 KGHSH and CDR2 LQKENI. V lost 3 bases and J lost 4, with 21 bases in between. This chain's CDR3 is CASSPPNAATGTTEAFF. The CDR3 DNA reads as TGTGCCAGCTCACCCCCCAACGCGGCGACAGGTACCACTGAAGCTTTCTTT.

V is TRBV6-6 and J is TRBJ1-3; D not resolved. The germline V gene encodes CDR1 MNHNY and CDR2 SVGAGI (reference sequence). The CDR3 runs to 15 residues. V lost 6 bases to trimming and J lost 4 bases, with 16 bases between them. The CDR3 nucleotides read TGTGCCAGCAGCCAAGACGGAGGTTCGGGAAACACCATATATTTT. This gives the protein CASSQDGGSGNTIYF.

The chain uses TRBV7-2 and TRBJ1-1; possibly TRBD1 for D (6 bases). The germline V and J ends were trimmed by 5 bases and 1 base, with 14 bases remaining between them. CDR1 is SGHTA and CDR2 is FQGNSA in the germline V gene. The CDR3 totals 15 residues. The CDR3 region has the DNA TGTGCCAGCAGCCTAGGGGGGGGCGGGAACACTGAAGCTTTCTTT. This encodes CASSLGGGGNTEAFF. Full variable domain (missing parts from reference TRBV7-2 and TRBJ1-1): GAGVSQSPSNKVTEKGKDVELRCDPISGHTALYWYRQSLGQGLEFLIYFQGNSAPDKSGLPSDRFSAERTGGSVSTLTIQRTQQEDSAVYLCASSLGGGGNTEAFFGQGTRLTVV.

The chain is built from TRBV2 and TRBJ1-1; D perhaps matches TRBD1 (6 bases). Germline values: CDR1 SNHLY, CDR2 FYNNEI. The V end was cut by 6 bases, the J end by 5 bases, with 19 bases between. The CDR3 is 15 residues long. The CDR3 DNA reads TGTGCCAGCAGGGATAGGACAGCACCATTGACTGAAGCTTTCTTT. Protein product: CASRDRTAPLTEAFF. The full variable domain, rest sourced from reference TRBV2 and TRBJ1-1, is EPEVTQTPSHQVTQMGQEVILRCVPISNHLYFYWYRQILGQKVEFLVSFYNNEISEKSEIFDDQFSVERPDGSNFTLKIRSTKLEDSAMYFCASRDRTAPLTEAFFGQGTRLTVV.

This rearrangement joins TRBV6-4 to TRBJ1-1; 8 positions agree with TRBD1. This CDR3 is built from 13 residues. Looked up from germline, CDR1 is MRHNA and CDR2 is SNTAGT. V lost 5 bases to trimming and J lost 3 bases; unmatched junction nucleotides: 2. CDR3 sequence (DNA): TGTGCCAGCAGTACAGGGGGGGACACTGAAGCTTTCTTT. It codes for CASSTGGDTEAFF.

J is TRBJ2-7 and V is TRBV19; weak D call: TRBD2 (6 bases). The CDR3 sequence is 14 residues long. Trimming took off 3 bases at V and 2 bases at J, with 11 bases between the two ends. CDR1 is LNHDA, CDR2 SQIVND, per germline (reference sequence). This CDR3 reads CASSIGGGPYEQYF. The CDR3 nucleotides read TGTGCCAGTAGTATCGGGGGAGGCCCCTACGAGCAGTACTTC.

The chain is built from TRBV6-1 and TRBJ1-4, with a tentative D call TRBD1 (6 bases). CDR1 MNHNS and CDR2 SASEGT come from the germline V gene. This CDR3 is built from 14 residues. Trimming removed 10 bases at V and 11 bases at J, with 23 bases between. The CDR3 sequence is CAILSMDSRGKLFF. CDR3 in DNA: TGTGCCATCCTCTCTATGGACAGCCGTGGTAAACTGTTTTTT.

The chain joins TRBV4-1 to TRBJ2-7; 12 bases match TRBD2. Losses at the gene ends were 1 base for V and 7 bases for J; bases not matched to a gene: 17. The CDR3 consists of 19 residues. Germline-derived CDR1 and CDR2 are MGHRA and YSYEKL. For the CDR3, the DNA is TGCGCCAGCAGCCAAGTACCTGCCCTGGAACTAGCGGGGGGTAGGGAGCAGTACTTC. Its translation is CASSQVPALELAGGREQYF.

This rearrangement joins TRBV10-1 to TRBJ1-4; D uncertain. Deletions cut 3 bases from V and 3 bases from J, with 5 bases between. The length of the CDR3 is 13 residues. Germline V gives CDR1 WNHNN, CDR2 SYGVQD (reference sequence). CDR3 region: CASSDSSNEKLFF. In nucleotides, the CDR3 is TGCGCCAGCAGTGATAGCTCTAATGAAAAACTGTTTTTT.